This T cell receptor (beta chain) came from a study of tumor-infiltrating lymphocytes in primary liver carcinoma. Study results and limitations: The study found a significantly higher top-250-clone fraction in tumors than in blood (p = 0.039).

The CDR3 has 13 amino acids, counting both end residues. From germline, CDR1 is LGHNT and CDR2 FRNRAP. Reverse transcription of around 0.45 ug total RNA with a constant-region primer produced TCR beta cDNA. Investigators got TCR beta libraries out of three nested multiplex PCR rounds, done with slightly modified ARM-PCR. Running nine to ten cycles apiece, the first two PCR rounds relied on TRBV1-TRBV30 forward primers together with a C-beta reverse primer. Via MiXCR, TCRdb re-called the multiplex PCR reads, giving one row per CDR3 protein. In the table there are over 40,000 distinct CDR3 sequences, over 65% of which are singletons. The tissue used was unsorted bulk material of roughly 17-34 mg. RNA and DNA were co-extracted from it with the AllPrep DNA/RNA mini kit. For this clonotype: Its specificity is not known. The CDR3 does not close with the conserved phenylalanine or tryptophan, likely indicating a read error. It is unclear where the CDR3 begins or ends on the DNA, so no DNA is shown, and the CDR3 is as TCRdb lists it.

The sample taken for sequencing was liver tumor tissue from sampling region 5. Subset described: tumor region T5, tumor centre. This chain links TRBV12-5 with TRBJ2-7; whether TRBD1, the table's D call, matches the DNA was not checked. This receptor was obtained from a man between 35 and 55 years old with primary liver carcinoma and hepatitis B virus infection. The CDR3 spells CASEGTGSYEQYC.